Included here is one TCR beta chain sequence, with context. Its target is unknown. The table came from immunoSEQ multiplex PCR; TCRdb's copy has only in-frame clones and leaves some out. This table has some 120,000 clones, approximately 77% appearing once. These data belong to a study of radiotherapy plus CTLA-4 blockade in lung cancer. Study overall: For 18% of patients, objective responses occurred, and roughly 30% had disease control. Notes on the study in general: Early shifts in blood T cell clones, with interferon-beta, reportedly predicted response best. Tumor-derived TCR clones expanded in blood after radiotherapy plus ipilimumab.

CTLA-4 blockade using ipilimumab, together with focal radiation, was received by patients with chemo-refractory metastatic non-small-cell lung cancer. The TCR was taken from a human donor with non-small cell lung cancer that progressed on radiotherapy plus ipilimumab. Some clones in this sample may be carry-over from other donors' samples. The sequences come from peripheral blood, collected from a patient treated with radiotherapy plus ipilimumab.

CDR3 region: CASRDRDRGDEQYF. The CDR3 region has the DNA TGTGCCAGCAGGGACCGGGACAGGGGAGACGAGCAGTACTTC. The chain employs TRBV11-2 and TRBJ2-7; TRBD1 agrees at 10 bases. V lost 6 bases, J lost 5 bases, and 7 bases stayed unmatched. The CDR3 is made up of 14 amino acids. Germline values: CDR1 SGHAT, CDR2 FQNNGV.